This entry concerns a single T cell receptor (beta chain). What antigen it recognizes has not been identified. Qualities for individual bases were not recorded, and no much larger clone is one base off. These data are taken from a study of blood T cell repertoires in COVID-19 (dated by TCRdb to the early 2020s). General notes on the study: Samples from collaborators originated in the United States, Italy and Spain and spanned both the acute and convalescent phases of COVID-19. Samples were obtained from the ongoing ImmuneRACE study (first 160 participants) and from 1,254 subjects provided by 6 global collaborators. A de-identified subject ID, COVID-19 status, age in years and sex were almost always included in the sample metadata. Deeply sampled blood TCRbeta repertoires from subjects exposed to, actively infected with, or recovered from COVID-19 were included in the dataset. Where available, HLA class I and class II types were obtained from metadata supplied by the sample provider rather than from assay-based typing. The prospective study material was composed of cDNA or gDNA derived from T cells, B-cell-depleted T cells, or PBMCs. A freely available public database, intended as a resource for researchers studying the immune response to SARS-CoV-2, is where the repertoires were released. Broad study findings and their caveats: Clinical and demographic metadata were provided uncurated, with the amount varying by source and participant.

Another Seattle source contributed samples from volunteer blood donors who had recovered from COVID-19. The collaborating institutions used their own protocols to collect whole blood in K2EDTA tubes. Collaborator samples were shipped for TCRbeta analysis as frozen whole blood, isolated PBMCs, or DNA extracted from either sample type. The immunoSEQ Assay, a bias-controlled multiplex PCR, was used to amplify TCRbeta CDR3 regions from genomic DNA. Per the source publication's procedure: The number of nucleated cells in each sample was estimated by amplification of reference gene primers within the assay. To quantify the absolute abundance of each unique TCRbeta CDR3 rearrangement, sequence reads were collapsed and filtered. Productive Simpson clonality was computed per sample as the square root of Simpson's diversity index over productive rearrangements. The source is immuneACCESS, and TCRdb retained only in-frame sequences with V and J called. Part of the clones is not carried over; for the studies checked, unresolved V genes explain less than half of this, and the remainder is unexplained. That table supplies the V and J calls and clone size; D and trimming were determined from the DNA. The sample has about 170,000 clones on record, roughly four fifths of them singletons. The ten most abundant clones make up less than 9% of the sample.

From cysteine to phenylalanine, the CDR3 is 12 amino acids long. The DNA shown is the 36-base CDR3, in frame from base 1. CDR1 and CDR2 were assigned from the germline V gene (reference sequence) as GTSNPN and SVGIG. V is reduced by 4 bases and J by 4 bases, leaving a spacing of 8 bases between them. Sequencing was carried out using peripheral blood. Recombination connected TRBV30 to TRBJ2-1, with the D segment identity uncertain. The receptor was isolated from a man aged 40-49 years who had recovered from COVID-19. The encoded CDR3 is CAWIELYNEQFF. The sequence in DNA is TGTGCCTGGATTGAGCTTTACAATGAGCAGTTCTTC.